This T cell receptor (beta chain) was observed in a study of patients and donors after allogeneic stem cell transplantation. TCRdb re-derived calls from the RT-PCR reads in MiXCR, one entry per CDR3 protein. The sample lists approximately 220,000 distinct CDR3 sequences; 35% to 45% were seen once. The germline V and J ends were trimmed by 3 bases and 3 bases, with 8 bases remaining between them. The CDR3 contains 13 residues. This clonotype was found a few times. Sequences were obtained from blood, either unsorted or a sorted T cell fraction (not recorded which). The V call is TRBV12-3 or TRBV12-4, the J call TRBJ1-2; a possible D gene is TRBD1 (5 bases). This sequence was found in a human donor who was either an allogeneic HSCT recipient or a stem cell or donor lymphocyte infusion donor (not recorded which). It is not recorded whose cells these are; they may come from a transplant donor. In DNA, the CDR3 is TGTGCCAGCAGTTTTGAACAGGACTATGGCTACACCTTC. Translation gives CASSFEQDYGYTF.